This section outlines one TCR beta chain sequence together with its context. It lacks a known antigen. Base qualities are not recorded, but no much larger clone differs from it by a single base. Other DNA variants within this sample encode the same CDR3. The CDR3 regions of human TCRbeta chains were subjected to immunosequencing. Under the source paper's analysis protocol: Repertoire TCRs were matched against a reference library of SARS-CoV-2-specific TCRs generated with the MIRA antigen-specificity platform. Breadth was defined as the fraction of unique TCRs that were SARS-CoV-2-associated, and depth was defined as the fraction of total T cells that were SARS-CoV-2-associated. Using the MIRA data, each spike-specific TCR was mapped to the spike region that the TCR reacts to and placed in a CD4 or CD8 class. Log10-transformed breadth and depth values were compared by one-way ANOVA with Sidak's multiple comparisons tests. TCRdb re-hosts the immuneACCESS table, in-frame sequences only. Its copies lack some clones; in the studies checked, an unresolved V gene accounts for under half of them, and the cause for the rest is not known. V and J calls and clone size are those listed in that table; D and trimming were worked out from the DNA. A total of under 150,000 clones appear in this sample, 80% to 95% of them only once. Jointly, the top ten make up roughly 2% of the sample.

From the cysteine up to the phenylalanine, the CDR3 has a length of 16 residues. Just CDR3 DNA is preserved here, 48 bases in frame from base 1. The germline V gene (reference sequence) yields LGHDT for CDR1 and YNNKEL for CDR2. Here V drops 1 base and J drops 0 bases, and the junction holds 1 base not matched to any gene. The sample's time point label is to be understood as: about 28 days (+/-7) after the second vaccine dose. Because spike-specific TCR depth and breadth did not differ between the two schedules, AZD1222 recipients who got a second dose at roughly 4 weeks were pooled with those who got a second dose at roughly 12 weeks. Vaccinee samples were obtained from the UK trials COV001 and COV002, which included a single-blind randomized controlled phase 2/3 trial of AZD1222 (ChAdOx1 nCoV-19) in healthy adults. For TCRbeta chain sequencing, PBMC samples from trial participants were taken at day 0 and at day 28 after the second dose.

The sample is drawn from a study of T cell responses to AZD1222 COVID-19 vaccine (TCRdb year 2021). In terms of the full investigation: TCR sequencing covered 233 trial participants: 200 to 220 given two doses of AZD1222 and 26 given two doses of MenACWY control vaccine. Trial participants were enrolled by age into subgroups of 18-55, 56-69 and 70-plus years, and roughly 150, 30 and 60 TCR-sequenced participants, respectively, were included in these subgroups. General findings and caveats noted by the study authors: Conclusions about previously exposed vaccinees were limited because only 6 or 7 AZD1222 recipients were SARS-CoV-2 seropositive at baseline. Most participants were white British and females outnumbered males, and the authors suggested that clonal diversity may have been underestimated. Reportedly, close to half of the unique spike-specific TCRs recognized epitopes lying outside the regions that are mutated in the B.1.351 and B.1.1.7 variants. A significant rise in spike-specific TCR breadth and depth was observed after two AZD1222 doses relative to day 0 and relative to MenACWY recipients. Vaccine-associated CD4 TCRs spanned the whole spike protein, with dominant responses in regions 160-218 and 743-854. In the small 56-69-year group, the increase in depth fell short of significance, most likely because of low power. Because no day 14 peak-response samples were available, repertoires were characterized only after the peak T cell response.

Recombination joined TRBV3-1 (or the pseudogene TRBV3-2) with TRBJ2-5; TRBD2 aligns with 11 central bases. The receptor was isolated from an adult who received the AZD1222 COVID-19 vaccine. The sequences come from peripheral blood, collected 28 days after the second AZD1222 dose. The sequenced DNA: TGTGCCAGCAGCCAAGGACTAGCGGGGTACCAAGAGACCCAGTACTTC. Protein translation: CASSQGLAGYQETQYF.